This T cell receptor beta chain was recorded in a study of blood T cell repertoires in COVID-19. Study summary: Samples representing acute and convalescent COVID-19 were sourced from the United States, Italy and Spain. From T cells, B-cell-depleted T cells, or PBMCs came the material, which was cDNA or gDNA.

Profiled with immunoSEQ multiplex PCR; TCRdb holds only in-frame clones, not every one. The sample lists about 210,000 clones; about 91% were seen once. The study drew participants aged about 18 to 89 years from around 24 US areas. V shed 4 bases and J shed 11 bases, with 14 bases lying between them. There are 12 residues in the CDR3. The specimen was PBMCs or T cells enriched from blood (not recorded which). The chain is built from TRBV12-3 or TRBV12-4 and TRBJ1-1, with D hard to call. The clonotype was recovered from a middle-aged woman with acute COVID-19. The CDR3 sequence: CASSSGSRAAFF. The CDR3, as DNA: TGTGCCAGCAGTTCCGGGTCCCGAGCGGCTTTCTTT.